This T cell receptor beta chain comes out of a study of T cell clonality in common variable immunodeficiency. The CDR3 is made up of 14 amino acids. Trimming pared 3 bases from V and 2 bases from J, leaving 11 bases between. The germline V gene encodes CDR1 SGHTA and CDR2 FQGNSA. Method: immunoSEQ multiplex PCR; TCRdb's copy keeps in-frame clones and lacks some. This sample has some 50,000 clones, each found more than once. This clone was observed at least ten times. The observed sequence ends 3 residues before the CDR3 terminus, with the missing tail filled in from the germline J gene. The V gene is TRBV7-2, the J gene TRBJ2-7, with D unclear. Sequencing was done on a sample of peripheral blood mononuclear cells. This receptor was identified in a person between 18 and 69 years old in good health. This chain's CDR3 is CASSLTQRAYEQYF. The DNA read from the CDR3 is TGTGCCAGCAGCTTGACACAACGAGCCTACGAG.